This T cell receptor (beta chain) is from a study of identical twins. Whole-study findings and limits: Excess twin sharing in beta out-of-frame sequences was weaker. Carriage of fewer insertions was seen in abundant cord blood beta clonotypes, whereas memory repertoires showed none.

As regards this clonotype: The antigen remains undetermined.

TCRdb reanalysed the 5' RACE reads using MiXCR and keeps one entry per CDR3 protein. The repertoire holds about 520,000 distinct CDR3 sequences, with 20% to 25% as singletons. Trimming removed 3 bases from V and 5 bases from J; junction bases left unmatched: 5. Germline V gives CDR1 ENHRY, CDR2 SYGVKD. This CDR3 spans 16 amino acids. These data are also associated with another study on T cells expressing NK-cell markers.

Specimen: CD4+ T cells sorted from blood. The sequence was obtained from a young woman in good health. J is TRBJ2-2 and V is TRBV10-3, with 11 bases fitting TRBD2. In DNA form, the CDR3 reads TGTGCCATCAGTGAAACTAGCGGGAGTGGGACCGGGGAGCTGTTTTTT. The encoded protein is CAISETSGSGTGELFF.